The 7 T cell receptor beta chains below all came from one sample that was sequenced in a study of CD8 T cells in Susac syndrome. About 0.45 to 1 ug RNA was reverse transcribed with random hexamers. Using its own MiXCR run on the immunoSEQ multiplex PCR reads, TCRdb lists one record per CDR3 protein. There are about 400,000 distinct CDR3 sequences in the sample; around 85% occur only once, and more than 0.09% lies in the top ten. Sequencing used CD8+ T cells from PBMCs. The receptors come from a human donor with multiple sclerosis.

The chain has TRBV21-1 and TRBJ2-7. TRBV21-1 is assigned pseudogene status. The CDR3 spans 11 residues. The CDR3 is CANRGSHEQYF. The DNA for the CDR3 is TGTGCCAACAGGGGCAGCCACGAGCAGTACTTC.

This clonotype was found a few times. The V gene is TRBV6-1, the J gene TRBJ1-6; D is undetermined. CDR3 length: 11 amino acids. Germline CDR1 reads MNHNS; CDR2 reads SASEGT. The germline V and J ends were trimmed by 1 base and 14 bases, with 6 bases remaining between them. CDR3 sequence: CASSEGITLHF. In nucleotides, the CDR3 is TGTGCCAGCAGTGAAGGGATCACCCTCCACTTT.

This clonotype has just a few counts. J is TRBJ2-7 and V is TRBV7-9, with a tentative D call TRBD2 (5 bases). CDR3 length: 12 residues. V dropped 6 bases and J dropped 3 bases, with 9 bases sitting between them. In germline, CDR1 is SEHNR, CDR2 FQNEAQ (reference sequence). The chain's CDR3 is CASSSGNYEQYF. The CDR3 region has the DNA TGTGCCAGCAGTTCCGGGAACTACGAGCAGTACTTC.

V and J are TRBV10-3 and TRBJ1-1, with 9 bases lining up with TRBD1. There are 15 residues in the CDR3. CDR1 and CDR2 (germline): ENHRY, SYGVKD. Losses at the gene ends were 0 bases for V and 1 base for J; bases not matched to a gene: 0. CDR3: CAISESTGGNTEAFF. In DNA, the CDR3 is TGTGCCATCAGTGAGTCGACAGGGGGGAACACTGAAGCTTTCTTT.

The genes are TRBV28 and TRBJ2-5, with 8 bases aligning to TRBD1. The CDR3 runs to 16 residues. V gave up 3 bases and J gave up 4 bases; unmatched junction bases: 10. The germline V gene has CDR1 MDHEN and CDR2 SYDVKM. CDR3 protein: CASSFLHTGGRETQYF. DNA for the CDR3: TGTGCCAGCAGTTTCCTTCACACAGGGGGAAGAGAGACCCAGTACTTC.

The rearrangement links TRBV27 to TRBJ1-2, with a weak D call TRBD1 (5 bases). Between the trimmed V and J ends, which lost 7 bases and 8 bases, there was a span of 23 bases. This CDR3 is built from 15 residues. Germline V gene data show CDR1 as MNHEY and CDR2 as SMNVEV (reference sequence). This chain's CDR3 is CASNPAGTPYSGYTF. The DNA of the CDR3 is TGTGCCAGCAATCCTGCCGGGACGCCTTACTCGGGCTACACCTTC.

The chain combines TRBV20-1 with TRBJ1-1, with a weak D call TRBD1 (6 bases). Trimming shortened V by 0 bases and J by 11 bases, and 16 bases separated the two germline ends. CDR1 is DFQATT and CDR2 is SNEGSKA in the germline V gene (reference sequence). This CDR3 is 13 amino acids long. The DNA of the CDR3 is TGCAGTGCTAGAGAGAGGGGGAACAGGGAGGCTTTCTTT. Translating it yields CSARERGNREAFF.